This TCR beta chain originates from a study of cytomegalovirus exposure and HLA in healthy donors (dated 2017 in TCRdb). Regarding the complete study: According to an earlier analysis of 587 of the donors, 200 million or so T cells yielded approximately 120 million unique TCR beta sequences and less than 300 Gb of sequence data. An early release that covered approximately 600 HLA-typed donors contained around 300 gigabases of sequencing data and tens of millions of unique TCR sequences. Of the approximately 400 genotyped donors, less than 90% were placed in the genetic ancestry cluster associated with self-reported Caucasian donors. The aim of the study was to test whether cataloging public T cell receptors could identify signatures of past pathogen exposure. The study used immunosequencing to profile the T cell repertoires of more than 650 subjects and linked those repertoires to cytomegalovirus serostatus. Besides the first cohort of 666 subjects, a separate validation cohort made up of over 100 different subjects was used. High-throughput TCR immunosequencing, statistical association of individual TCRs with disease status, and machine learning were combined to predict cytomegalovirus infection status. In a later analysis, previously published TCR beta repertoires from several hundred donors were re-analyzed and high-resolution HLA genotyping was added so that TCR occurrence patterns could be studied. The later analysis used no new phenotypic data to find candidate immune exposures, relying instead on TCR beta sequences and their occurrence across donors. In an earlier analysis of 500 to 650 of the donors, high-throughput TCR beta sequencing was used to judge whether each TCR beta V gene segment behaved as functional or pseudogenic. Donor age, sex, ethnicity and CMV serostatus were compiled alongside the repertoire data. A later genetic analysis used genome-wide SNP genotypes for about 60% of the roughly 670 donors, treating that subset as a discovery cohort. Every repertoire in the discovery cohort had been generated on one and the same sequencing platform. Class I and class II HLA loci were covered by the typing at four-digit resolution. The number of typed donors differed by locus: 629-630 for A, B, C, DRB1 and DQB1; some 500 for DQA1; 600 to 610 for DPA1; and about 470 for DPB1. Because of strong linkage in the cohort, roughly five DR-DQ haplotypes were treated as single units for association and clustering. Among some 400 genotyped donors of the cohort, an average of around 250,000 unique TCR beta nucleotide sequences was sequenced per donor, of which about 18% were non-productive. The study at large found these results: A cluster of highly shared sequence variants was judged likely to represent a technical artifact of the sequencing pipeline. HLA typing was unavailable for some donors at each locus, so association tests used only the typed subset. The classifier was reported to diagnose cytomegalovirus status with high specificity and sensitivity in both the original cohort and the validation cohort. According to a later analysis, TCR association rates differed among HLA loci, with DRB1 alleles showing the most associated TCRs and HLA-C alleles showing the fewest. A total of about 150 TCR beta chains were listed by the study as associated with cytomegalovirus. Some IMGT-functional V segments, including TRBV6-2 and TRBV6-3, could not be told apart with the 87-base-pair reads, so those segments were excluded. Presence/absence analyses assumed roughly uniform sequencing depth across donors, an assumption that may not hold. Over 15 rarely observed V segments, including chromosome 9 orphons, were excluded from the earlier analysis of about 610 of the donors because counts were too low. Correlated functional status among segregating V segments might reflect linkage disequilibrium, but an unknown experimental factor could not be ruled out. A further reported finding was that TCR beta sequences accurately predicted the HLA-A and HLA-B alleles for most subjects in the first cohort. Several of the top co-occurrence clusters appeared to be linked to parvovirus B19, influenza, CMV and Epstein-Barr virus, according to a later analysis. In a later analysis, most CMV-associated TCR beta chains were found to appear HLA-restricted, with HLA associations seemingly driven largely by CMV exposure. When HLA alleles, especially DR and DQ, strongly co-occurred, TCR associations were difficult to assign to individual alleles. A later genetic analysis associated a missense DCLRE1C variant with V-gene and J-gene trimming of TCR beta chains, and an independent cohort replicated the association. In a later analysis, HLA-associated TCR beta chains showed more clonal expansion and lower generation probabilities than non-associated chains that were equally common. An earlier analysis of approximately 570 of the donors showed that most TCR beta V segments appeared in productive rearrangements either about 87% or about 30% of the time, which broadly matched IMGT annotations. The authors suggested that the approach could potentially be extended to other disease states and immunological phenotypes. The only immune exposure information available for the cohort was CMV serostatus. A few of the identified cytomegalovirus-associated TCR beta chains were confirmed in vitro to be specific for cytomegalovirus antigens. Compared with the 666-donor mean, donors in an Asian-associated ancestry cluster had fewer N-insertions in productive TCRs, according to a later genetic analysis. The cohort was sequenced for TCR beta chains only, and without alpha or paired-chain data the features that could be detected were limited. At a false discovery rate of 0.05, a later analysis linked some 17,000 TCR beta sequences to specific HLA alleles. Across donors, most TCR sequences were observed very rarely, whereas some public TCRs were present in many individuals.

The library was built by means of the immunoSEQ multiplex PCR assay. A mixture of 60 forward primers for TCR Vbeta segments and 13 reverse primers for TCR Jbeta segments was used in the multiplex PCR. The CDR3 region of rearranged TCR beta genes was amplified from genomic DNA with a multiplex PCR assay. The amplified TCR beta libraries were sequenced on the Illumina HiSeq System as 87-base-pair reads. On the authors' methods: Across the 600 to 700 repertoires, a later analysis counted some 81 million unique TCR beta chains, 9.5 million to 13 million of which were shared by at least two donors. Raw reads were error-corrected and collapsed into unique sequences by a nearest-neighbor algorithm in which closely related sequences were merged to remove PCR and sequencing errors. Alignment of CDR3 sequences to IMGT reference sequences was used to assign V, D and J gene segments. Each retained sequence needed at least a six-nucleotide match to both a V gene segment and a J gene segment. Rearrangements were called productive when the CDR3 lacked stop codons and stayed in frame with V and J; all others were non-productive. Following IMGT convention, CDR3 was defined as the stretch from the second conserved V-encoded cysteine up to the conserved J-encoded phenylalanine. The earlier analysis of about 590 of the donors excluded sequences that lacked an unambiguous match to a single V gene segment. In an earlier analysis of several hundred of the donors, V segments were called functional above 56.7% productive rearrangements and were called segregating when the between-donor standard deviation exceeded 5%. A statistical classification framework was developed to diagnose cytomegalovirus status using the catalog of TCR beta chain sequences. A later analysis assigned V and J genes by comparing TCR nucleotide sequences with IMGT/GENE-DB human TR gene sequences. A later analysis assigned CDR3 sequences and most-parsimonious VDJ recombination scenarios with the TCRdist pipeline. A later analysis defined each TCR beta chain by its CDR3 amino acid sequence plus V-gene family, and excluded reads lacking a unique V-gene family. As a way to deal with suspected cross-contamination and a sequencing artifact, a later analysis dropped approximately 570 nucleotide sequences that were highly shared and had low generation probability. In a later analysis, a clonal expansion index was calculated for each public chain from normalized within-repertoire ranks of inferred template counts. In a later analysis, generation probabilities were computed using a VDJ recombination model fitted to out-of-frame rearrangements, and the results were checked against IGoR. In a later analysis, hypergeometric tests were used to score TCR-TCR, TCR-HLA and TCR-CMV co-occurrence, with a repertoire-size bias correction applied to TCR pairs. False discovery rates were estimated in a later analysis by permuting HLA or CMV assignments 20 times. In a later analysis, co-occurring TCRs were grouped with DBSCAN, and TCRdist sequence similarity was added when clustering was performed within HLA-allele-positive subsets. Co-occurrence clustering excluded repertoires with fewer than 30,000 or more than 120,000 public chains, plus five with anomalous nucleotide sharing. This immuneACCESS table, as held by TCRdb, lists in-frame sequences with V and J called but not all clones. Of the missing ones, under half trace to an unresolved V gene in checked studies; the others have no known cause. V and J calls and clone size are copied from that table; D and trimming were computed from the DNA. The sample's table lists a count of approximately 58,000 clones. Less than 4.5% of the sample belongs to the ten largest clones.

Taken from the germline V gene, the CDR1 and CDR2 loops are SGHTS and YDEGEE. Including cysteine and phenylalanine, the CDR3 has 12 amino acids. Of the read, only the CDR3 DNA is kept; its 36 bases are in frame from base 1. The junction carries 8 bases between V and J, which are trimmed by 2 bases and 6 bases respectively. The cohort consisted of more than 650 healthy bone marrow donors. At the time of sampling, all cohort members were nominally healthy, though unrecorded immune exposures were likely present. The donor tested CMV seronegative and was one of the 352 seronegative cohort members. A peripheral blood sample was collected from each donor, and TCR beta sequencing was performed on peripheral blood mononuclear cells. Genomic DNA extraction from the blood cell samples was performed with the Qiagen DNeasy Blood Extraction Kit. On this clone: The antigen this receptor binds is unknown.

The sequenced sample was PBMCs. The chain is encoded by TRBV5-8 joined to TRBJ1-1; the D gene cannot be named for sure. This receptor was taken from a woman younger than 35 in good health and CMV-seronegative. The CDR3 loop reads CASSLWESEAFF. The nucleotides are TGTGCCAGCAGCTTATGGGAGTCTGAAGCTTTCTTT.